The 17 T cell receptor beta chains in this list originate from one sample, sequenced in a study of T cell clonality in common variable immunodeficiency (dated by TCRdb to 2013 to 2016). Findings and caveats that apply to the study as a whole: CVID TCRbeta sequences reportedly showed fewer deletions and N-nucleotide insertions and lacked highly modified clones with 13 or more V deletions.

Receptors were amplified or captured by the immunoSEQ multiplex PCR assay. TCRdb stores this immuneACCESS table with in-frame sequences only. Part of the clones is absent; in the studies checked, under half of the shortfall reflects unresolved V genes, and no reason is known for the rest. This sample has tens of thousands of clones, none of them a singleton. 2% to 2.5% of the sample is taken by the ten largest. For these receptors, no antigen is known. Specimen: peripheral blood mononuclear cells. The receptors originated from a human donor with common variable immunodeficiency.

This clone was recorded many times. The read terminates 3 residues ahead of where the CDR3 ends, so the germline J gene completes it. The chain recombines TRBV2 with TRBJ1-4; TRBD1 agrees at 9 bases. The CDR3 is 15 amino acids. V lost 5 bases, J lost 8 bases, and 9 bases stayed unmatched. From germline, CDR1 is SNHLY and CDR2 FYNNEI. The CDR3 bases that were read are TGTGCCAGCAGTAAAGGGACAGGGATGCGCGAAAAA. It is translated as CASSKGTGMREK. The entire CDR3 is CASSKGTGMREKLFF.

This clone has a count of ten or more. The CDR3 goes on 3 residues after the read ends, and that part is filled in from the germline J gene. J is TRBJ2-7 and V is TRBV24-1; D gene ambiguous. V lost 3 bases, J lost 4 bases, and 3 bases lay in between. Germline V gene lookup returns CDR1 KGHDR and CDR2 SFDVKD. The CDR3 loop spans 11 amino acids. The CDR3 is CATSDLYEQYF. The DNA read from the CDR3 is TGTGCCACCAGTGATCTATACGAG.

This clone was picked up many times. The read stops 3 residues short of the end of the CDR3; the missing end is completed from the germline J gene. J is TRBJ1-1 and V is TRBV5-6, with D maybe TRBD1 (6 bases). CDR1 SGHDT and CDR2 YYEEEE come from the germline V gene. The germline V and J ends were trimmed by 4 bases and 3 bases, with 10 bases remaining between them. The CDR3 consists of 13 residues. The CDR3 bases that were read are TGTGCCAGCAGCCCCAGACAGGACACTGAA. Amino acid sequence: CASSPRQDTE. The complete CDR3 reads CASSPRQDTEAFF.

There are many counts of this clone. The read ends 3 residues shy of where the CDR3 ends; the end is completed using the germline J gene. The chain uses TRBV5-1 and TRBJ2-5, with 8 bases matching TRBD1. The CDR3 consists of 15 residues. Losses at the gene ends were 4 bases for V and 4 bases for J; bases not matched to a gene: 9. Germline lookup yields CDR1 SGHRS and CDR2 YFSETQ. This CDR3 reads CASSPAGQGGETQYF. The sequenced CDR3 bases are TGCGCCAGCAGCCCGGCCGGACAGGGCGGAGAGACC.

This clone was recorded at least ten times. The CDR3 end is not reached by the read, which stops 3 residues before it; the germline J gene fills it in. This rearrangement joins TRBV29-1 to TRBJ1-1, with TRBD1 as a possible D gene (5 bases). Germline-derived CDR1 and CDR2 are SQVTM and ANQGSEA. The CDR3 is made up of 12 amino acids. The CDR3 DNA, read in part, is TGCAGCGCCCAGGGAGTAGGAAGACTG. Protein sequence: CSAQGVGRL. The entire CDR3 sequence reads CSAQGVGRLAFF.

The sample holds many counts of this clone. The CDR3 is cut off 3 residues early in the read; its end comes from the germline J gene. The chain joins TRBV20-1 to TRBJ2-5, with D uncertain. Germline V lookup: CDR1 DFQATT, CDR2 SNEGSKA (reference sequence). V dropped 1 base and J dropped 1 base, with 10 bases sitting between them. This CDR3 has 14 amino acids. CDR3 DNA (partial): TGCAGTGCTAGAGGCCTACAGATCCAAGAGACC. Translated: CSARGLQIQET. The complete CDR3 sequence is CSARGLQIQETQYF.

A note on this clone: The read ends 3 residues shy of where the CDR3 ends; the end is completed using the germline J gene. V usage is TRBV6-2 or TRBV6-3 and J usage is TRBJ2-7, with D unresolved. The CDR3 consists of 14 residues. CDR1 is MNHEY, CDR2 SVGEGT, per germline. V lost 0 bases, J lost 3 bases, and 9 bases lay in between. Here the CDR3 reads CASSYSNRSYEQYF. CDR3 bases read: TGTGCCAGCAGTTACTCAAACAGAAGCTACGAG.

This clone was detected ten times or more. The DNA ends 3 residues before the CDR3 does, and the rest of the CDR3 is filled in from the germline J gene. The chain carries TRBV7-2 and TRBJ1-2; 12 bases line up with TRBD1. V lost 4 bases to trimming and J lost 7 bases; unmatched junction nucleotides: 4. The CDR3 consists of 14 residues. Germline assignment: CDR1 SGHTA and CDR2 FQGNSA. The DNA read from the CDR3 is TGTGCCAGCAGCTCCCGGGACAGGGGGCTTGGC. Protein sequence: CASSSRDRGLG. The whole CDR3 reads CASSSRDRGLGYTF.

In this sample, this clone turned up many times. The missing CDR3 end, 3 residues past where the read stops, is filled in from the germline J gene. The rearrangement uses TRBV5-1 and TRBJ1-1, with TRBD1 matching over 10 bases. Germline V CDR1 and CDR2: SGHRS, YFSETQ. V was pared by 4 bases and J by 0 bases, with 12 bases of the junction left unmatched. This CDR3 spans 18 amino acids. CDR3 DNA (partial): TGCGCCAGCAGCCCGACAGGGGGCATGGTAAGAATGAACACTGAA. Amino acid sequence: CASSPTGGMVRMNTE. The whole CDR3 sequence reads CASSPTGGMVRMNTEAFF.

There are many counts of this clone. Sequencing ends 3 residues short of the CDR3 end; the germline J gene provides the rest. This chain connects TRBV30 to TRBJ1-1; 11 bases align to TRBD1. The CDR3 totals 13 residues. Per germline, CDR1 GTSNPN and CDR2 SVGIG (reference sequence). The ends lost 5 bases at V and 4 bases at J; junction bases unmatched: 3. The CDR3 loop reads CAWLGTGGTEAFF. The CDR3 DNA, read in part, is TGTGCCTGGCTGGGGACAGGGGGCACTGAA.

This clone was recorded at least ten times. The CDR3 end lies 3 residues beyond the end of the read and is filled in from the germline J gene. The chain uses TRBV2 and TRBJ1-4; unclear D gene. V lost 5 bases and J lost 0, with 13 bases in between. CDR3 length: 16 residues. The germline V gene has CDR1 SNHLY and CDR2 FYNNEI. The DNA read from the CDR3 is TGTGCCAGCAGTCCCCTAGGTCTAGCAACTAATGAAAAA. This sequence encodes CASSPLGLATNEK. From start to end, the CDR3 is CASSPLGLATNEKLFF.

This clone was detected many times. The read ends 3 residues early relative to the CDR3; the germline J gene fills the gap. The chain uses TRBV29-1 and TRBJ1-4; no clear D gene. There are 12 residues in the CDR3. V lost 6 bases, J lost 5 bases, and 10 bases lay in between. Germline loops: CDR1 SQVTM, CDR2 ANQGSEA. The covered CDR3 bases are TGCAGCGTCCTCGGGTCAAATGAAAAA. This encodes CSVLGSNEK. The whole CDR3 sequence reads CSVLGSNEKLFF.

This clone was seen ten or more times. Coverage ceases 3 residues before the CDR3 finishes, and the germline J gene fills in the end. The rearrangement joins TRBV28 to TRBJ1-5; the match to TRBD1 covers 9 bases. Germline loops: CDR1 MDHEN, CDR2 SYDVKM. This CDR3 region has 15 residues. The V and J ends lost 3 bases and 4 bases, in that order; junction bases with no gene match: 4. The CDR3 spells CASSLGTGLNQPQHF. The DNA read from the CDR3 is TGTGCCAGCAGTTTGGGGACAGGGTTGAATCAGCCC.

This clone was detected ten times or more. The sequence runs out 3 residues before the end of the CDR3; the remainder is reconstructed from the germline J gene. The V gene is TRBV4-1, the J gene TRBJ1-1, with a tentative D call TRBD1 (6 bases). This CDR3 has 15 amino acids. Germline V gives CDR1 MGHRA, CDR2 YSYEKL. Trimming shortened V by 2 bases and J by 3 bases, and 13 bases separated the two germline ends. The sequenced part of the CDR3 DNA is TGCGCCAGCAGCCAAAAGAGGGGGTTGGACACTGAA. The encoded protein is CASSQKRGLDTE. The CDR3 in its entirety is CASSQKRGLDTEAFF.

This clone has ten or more counts. With the read ending 3 residues before the CDR3 end, the germline J gene is used to fill in that end. The genes are TRBV5-1 and TRBJ1-6; a weak D match, TRBD1 (5 bases). V was shortened by 5 bases and J by 0 bases, with 12 bases between the two germline ends. The germline CDR1 and CDR2 sequences are SGHRS and YFSETQ. The CDR3 runs to 16 residues. The CDR3 loop is CASRATESSYNSPLHF. The sequenced part of the CDR3 DNA is TGCGCCAGCAGAGCGACAGAGAGCTCCTATAATTCACCC.

This clone was observed at least ten times. Read sequence stops 3 residues before the CDR3 end, and the germline J gene provides the missing end. This sequence joins TRBV7-6 and TRBJ2-7, with 8 positions matching TRBD2. The CDR3 loop spans 13 amino acids. V shed 7 bases and J 5 bases; nucleotides not matched to a gene: 7. Germline V gives CDR1 SGHVS, CDR2 FNYEAQ. CDR3 in amino acids: CASNRGGDDEQYF. CDR3 DNA, as far as it was read: TGTGCCAGCAACCGGGGGGGTGATGACGAG.

This clone was seen repeatedly, ten times or more. The CDR3 is cut off 3 residues early in the read; its end comes from the germline J gene. The rearrangement joins TRBV19 to TRBJ2-3; possibly TRBD1 for D (6 bases). The V gene lost 3 bases and the J gene lost 6 bases, with 13 bases spanning the gap. This CDR3 has 14 amino acids. The germline gives CDR1 LNHDA, CDR2 SQIVND (reference sequence). The covered CDR3 bases are TGTGCCAGTAGTATTGCAGGGGCCCCCGATACG. This gives the protein CASSIAGAPDT. The complete CDR3 sequence is CASSIAGAPDTQYF. The variable domain in full, completed from reference TRBV19 and TRBJ2-3, reads DGGITQSPKYLFRKEGQNVTLSCEQNLNHDAMYWYRQDPGQGLRLIYYSQIVNDFQKGDIAEGYSVSREKKESFPLTVTSAQKNPTAFYLCASSIAGAPDTQYFGPGTRLTVL.